This T cell receptor (beta chain) appears in the sequencing data of a study of regulatory T cells in long-lasting Graves disease. To make TCR beta libraries, researchers used iRepertoire HTBI primers and Arm-PCR of CDR3 regions. TCRdb fed the multiplex PCR reads into MiXCR, producing one record per CDR3 protein. The sample includes around 480,000 distinct CDR3 sequences, around 15% of them seen just once. CDR1 and CDR2 (germline): LNHNV, YYDKDF (reference sequence). The V end was cut by 1 base, the J end by 5 bases, with 9 bases between. The CDR3 contains 14 residues. This clonotype was counted only a few times. Documented time point: newly diagnosed GD, antithyroid drugs for less than 3 months. From RNA extracted from PBMCs, the TCR library was made. These records were also assigned to another study, of T cells in Graves' hyperthyroidism and ophthalmopathy. That source notes: In making diagnoses, clinical symptoms, serum thyroxine and TRAb, thyroid ultrasound and orbital computed tomography were all used. First-round RT-PCR targeting the TCR CDR3 was performed with the HTBI primer set. Blood also held most thyroid clonotypes expanded beyond 0.001.

The rearrangement joins TRBV15 to TRBJ2-1; D call uncertain. The sample in question was peripheral blood mononuclear cells (PBMCs), obtained at new diagnosis, from a patient treated with antithyroid drugs. This receptor was identified in a man aged 35-49 years with Graves disease. The CDR3 DNA sequence: TGTGCCACCAGCAGAGGTGGGGTTGACAATGAGCAGTTCTTC. Its protein product is CATSRGGVDNEQFF.